The rows below give T cell receptor beta chains drawn from one sample of a study of CD8 T cells in Susac syndrome. TCRdb re-called the immunoSEQ multiplex PCR reads through MiXCR, storing one row per CDR3 protein. The table records approximately 220,000 distinct CDR3 sequences, about 90% of them present only once. Sequencing was done on a sample of CD8+ T cells from PBMCs. The receptors were gathered from a human donor with multiple sclerosis. CDR3s include the opening cysteine and the closing phenylalanine or tryptophan. The D gene is left open where the match is weak. Part of the rows lack a size; the others show once, few, many or a class for expanded clones.

d_gene	v_gene	abundance	j_gene	CDR3aa	CDR3nt
TRBD1	TRBV6-1	NA	TRBJ2-4	CASSPLNPGQAPFTAKNIQYF	TGTGCCAGCAGCCCCCTCAACCCGGGACAGGCGCCTTTTACCGCCAAAAACATTCAGTACTTC
NA	TRBV11-3	NA	TRBJ1-1	CASSHDSREAFF	TGTGCCAGCAGCCATGACAGCCGTGAAGCTTTCTTT
NA	TRBV5-6	NA	TRBJ1-3	CASSRGGASRNTIYF	TGTGCCAGCAGTCGCGGGGGGGCCTCGAGAAACACCATATATTTT
NA	TRBV30	once	TRBJ1-1	CAWILGHTEAFF	TGTGCCTGGATTCTCGGCCACACTGAAGCTTTCTTT
TRBD1	TRBV12-3/TRBV12-4	once	TRBJ1-1	CASTRPPDRQNTEAFF	TGTGCCAGCACCCGCCCCCCGGACAGGCAGAACACTGAAGCTTTCTTT
NA	TRBV7-9	NA	TRBJ1-2	CASVGETDYGYTF	TGTGCCAGCGTTGGCGAGACAGACTATGGCTACACCTTC
NA	TRBV27	NA	TRBJ1-2	CASSLSAARGVTNYGYTF	TGTGCCAGCAGTTTATCAGCCGCCAGAGGCGTGACTAACTATGGCTACACCTTC
NA	TRBV5-1	few	TRBJ2-7	CASSLARAYEQYF	TGCGCCAGCAGCTTAGCCAGGGCCTACGAGCAGTACTTC
NA	TRBV6-2/TRBV6-3	NA	TRBJ2-3	CASSYLHGDSVSADTQYF	TGTGCCAGCAGTTATCTGCATGGGGACTCCGTGAGCGCAGATACGCAGTATTTT
TRBD1	TRBV9	NA	TRBJ2-1	CASSGGVDGDRGFDEQFF	TGTGCCAGCAGTGGGGGGGTGGATGGGGACAGGGGTTTCGATGAGCAGTTCTTC
NA	TRBV19	NA	TRBJ1-2	CASSPSGTAYGYTF	TGTGCCAGTAGTCCCTCCGGGACGGCCTATGGCTACACCTTC
NA	TRBV20-1	NA	TRBJ2-1	CSARDGRTASSYNEQFF	TGCAGTGCTAGAGACGGGAGGACAGCGAGCTCCTACAATGAGCAGTTCTTC
NA	TRBV29-1	NA	TRBJ2-7	CSVEGPVLGEQYF	TGCAGCGTTGAAGGTCCGGTGCTGGGTGAGCAGTACTTC
NA	TRBV12-3/TRBV12-4	NA	TRBJ1-5	CASSPPDRPEQPQHF	TGTGCCAGCAGTCCCCCTGACAGACCTGAACAGCCCCAGCATTTT
TRBD1	TRBV15	NA	TRBJ2-7	CATSTGTGVPYEQYF	TGTGCCACCAGCACCGGGACAGGGGTCCCCTACGAGCAGTACTTC
NA	TRBV7-2	NA	TRBJ1-5	CASSLGFWPQHF	TGTGCCAGCAGCTTAGGGTTTTGGCCCCAGCATTTT
NA	TRBV27	NA	TRBJ2-1	CASSFGPGLAHNEQFF	TGTGCCAGCAGTTTTGGGCCCGGCCTAGCTCACAATGAGCAGTTCTTC
TRBD1	TRBV7-9	NA	TRBJ2-3	CASSSWTGGTDTQYF	TGTGCCAGCAGCTCCTGGACAGGGGGCACAGATACGCAGTATTTT
NA	TRBV5-1	NA	TRBJ2-1	CASSFDNPGRGGSYNEQFF	TGCGCCAGCAGCTTTGATAACCCGGGCAGGGGGGGCTCCTACAATGAGCAGTTCTTC
NA	TRBV19	NA	TRBJ2-6	CASSMSGSGANVLTF	TGTGCCAGTAGTATGTCGGGCTCTGGGGCCAACGTCCTGACTTTC
NA	TRBV2	once	TRBJ1-1	CASRDRGVPEAFF	TGTGCCAGCAGAGATAGGGGAGTGCCTGAAGCTTTCTTT
NA	TRBV6-5	NA	TRBJ1-5	CASSYDVPNQPQHF	TGTGCCAGCAGTTACGATGTACCTAATCAGCCCCAGCATTTT
TRBD2	TRBV19	NA	TRBJ2-1	CASSARGDHNEQFF	TGTGCCAGTAGTGCCCGGGGGGACCACAATGAGCAGTTCTTC
NA	TRBV7-3	NA	TRBJ2-7	CASSLATGSYEQYF	TGTGCCAGCAGCCTCGCCACAGGTTCCTACGAGCAGTACTTC
NA	TRBV5-6	NA	TRBJ1-6	CASSPEGETYNSPLHF	TGTGCCAGCAGCCCGGAAGGGGAGACCTATAATTCACCCCTCCACTTT
TRBD1	TRBV2	few	TRBJ2-7	CASSPGTGIYEQYF	TGTGCCAGCTCTCCCGGGACAGGGATTTACGAGCAGTACTTC